A single sample gave rise to the 6 T cell receptor beta chains below, sequenced in a study of shared clonotypes between healthy human individuals. Profiling relied on immunoSEQ multiplex PCR, and the TCRdb table lists in-frame clones only, not all of them. Among about half a million clones listed, roughly 80% were seen once. The sequenced sample consisted of PBMCs. Source of these receptors: a middle-aged woman in good health. Some clones in this sample may be carry-over from other donors' samples.

This clone is a singleton in its sample. This chain joins TRBV11-2 and TRBJ2-7, with D perhaps TRBD1 or TRBD2 (5 bases each). CDR1 is SGHAT and CDR2 is FQNNGV in the germline V gene. The CDR3 loop spans 15 amino acids. V shed 5 bases and J shed 0 bases, with 14 bases lying between them. Here the CDR3 reads CASSPRDVNSYEQYF. The CDR3 nucleotides are TGTGCCAGCAGCCCCCGGGACGTAAACTCCTACGAGCAGTACTTC.

This clone was seen a handful of times. The chain's CDR3 is CASSSGRTEAFF. CDR3 nucleotide sequence: TGTGCCAGCAGTTCAGGAAGGACTGAAGCTTTCTTT. The chain links TRBV28 to TRBJ1-1; D gene ambiguous. The CDR3 length is 12 residues. V lost 4 bases and J lost 5, with 8 bases in between. Germline V lookup: CDR1 MDHEN, CDR2 SYDVKM.

This clone was seen more than once but under ten times. V is TRBV18 and J is TRBJ2-7, with 8 positions matching TRBD2. Looked up from germline, CDR1 is KGHSH and CDR2 is LQKENI. This CDR3 comprises 13 residues. Trimming took 5 bases from V and 3 from J; bases not matched to a gene: 3. CDR3 region: CASSATSGYEQYF. The CDR3 coding sequence is TGTGCCAGCTCAGCTACTAGCGGCTACGAGCAGTACTTC.

Only a few counts were recorded for this clone. The chain is built from TRBV7-9 and TRBJ2-2; no clear D gene. Between the trimmed V and J ends, which lost 4 bases and 5 bases, there was a span of 11 bases. The CDR3 has 14 residues. Germline-derived CDR1 and CDR2 are SEHNR and FQNEAQ (reference sequence). CDR3 region: CASSSLRVTGELFF. In nucleotides, the CDR3 is TGTGCCAGCAGCTCTCTTAGGGTAACCGGGGAGCTGTTTTTT.

This chain links TRBV30 with TRBJ2-1, with 15 bases aligning to TRBD2. The germline V gene has CDR1 GTSNPN and CDR2 SVGIG (reference sequence). This CDR3 has 16 amino acids. Germline trimming cut 4 bases from V and 7 bases from J; bases unmatched to any gene: 8. In nucleotides, the CDR3 is TGTGCCTGGACCCCTGGGACTAGCGGGAGGCTTAATGAGCAGTTCTTC. It translates to CAWTPGTSGRLNEQFF.

The chain links TRBV19 to TRBJ2-7; 8 nucleotides match TRBD2. This CDR3 comprises 11 residues. CDR1 and CDR2 (germline): LNHDA, SQIVND (reference sequence). Losses at the gene ends were 8 bases for V and 5 bases for J; bases not matched to a gene: 2. The CDR3 loop reads CASGLANEQYF. CDR3 coding DNA: TGTGCCAGTGGACTAGCCAACGAGCAGTACTTC.